These 12 T cell receptor beta chains originate from one sample sequenced in a study of T cell responses to AZD1222 COVID-19 vaccine. Data came from immunoSEQ multiplex PCR; TCRdb stores just in-frame clones and leaves some out. The sample holds over 70,000 clones; 88% are singletons and the top ten take around 10%. Sequencing was performed on peripheral blood, taken on day 0 of MenACWY control vaccination. These receptors were taken from an adult in good health.

V is TRBV3-1 (or the pseudogene TRBV3-2) and J is TRBJ2-5, with 9 bases that match TRBD1. Germline V gives CDR1 LGHDT, CDR2 YNNKEL (reference sequence). Trimming cost V 5 bases and J 5 bases; bases outside gene matches: 9. The CDR3 spans 15 residues. In DNA form, the CDR3 reads TGTGCCAGCAGCGCCAGGGACAGGGTTGGGGAGACCCAGTACTTC. It translates to CASSARDRVGETQYF.

The genes are TRBV7-2 and TRBJ2-1; 10 positions match TRBD1. With 4 bases clipped from V and 6 bases from J, the junction kept 0 bases outside the gene matches. CDR3 length: 13 residues. Germline-derived CDR1 and CDR2 are SGHTA and FQGNSA. CDR3 protein: CASSWTGGNEQFF. The CDR3 DNA reads TGTGCCAGCAGCTGGACAGGGGGCAATGAGCAGTTCTTC.

CDR3 DNA: TGCGCCAGCAGCCAAGATAGTCTGGTCTCCTATAATTCACCCCTCCACTTT. Amino acids: CASSQDSLVSYNSPLHF. The rearrangement uses TRBV4-3 and TRBJ1-6; D is uncertain. Germline V gene lookup returns CDR1 LGHNA and CDR2 YSLEER. Trimming removed 0 bases at V and 0 bases at J, with 9 bases between. CDR3 length: 17 residues.

V is TRBV7-8 and J is TRBJ1-3, with unresolved D. The CDR3 sequence is 14 residues long. V shed 4 bases and J shed 0 bases, with 7 bases lying between them. Per germline, CDR1 SGHVS and CDR2 FQNEAQ. CDR3 coding DNA: TGTGCCAGCAGCTCAGGAAGCTCTGGAAACACCATATATTTT. Translating gives CASSSGSSGNTIYF.

This chain joins TRBV5-4 and TRBJ2-7; the match to TRBD2 covers 8 bases. The CDR3 length is 15 residues. Looked up from germline, CDR1 is SGHNT and CDR2 is YYREEE (reference sequence). Trimming cost V 4 bases and J 3 bases; bases outside gene matches: 9. The CDR3 DNA is TGTGCCAGCAGCCGGGAGGGGTATGTGGGCTACGAGCAGTACTTC. Translation: CASSREGYVGYEQYF.

A word on this clone: Other DNA sequences within the sample encode an identical CDR3. This chain uses TRBV19 with TRBJ1-1, with a weak D call TRBD1 (5 bases). The CDR3 length is 13 residues. V lost 5 bases and J 3 bases, leaving 10 bases between the germline ends. Germline loops: CDR1 LNHDA, CDR2 SQIVND (reference sequence). CDR3 DNA: TGTGCCAGTAGTTCGACGGGGGACACTGAAGCTTTCTTT. Translated, it gives CASSSTGDTEAFF.

V usage is TRBV4-3 and J usage is TRBJ1-6; maybe TRBD1 (6 bases). V was cut by 1 base and J by 10 bases, with 14 bases left in between. The CDR3 has 15 residues. Germline V lookup: CDR1 LGHNA, CDR2 YSLEER. Here the CDR3 reads CASSQVGGSGSPLHF. The CDR3 nucleotides are TGCGCCAGCAGCCAAGTAGGGGGTTCGGGATCACCCCTCCACTTT.

This chain connects TRBV5-5 to TRBJ1-1; a weak D match, TRBD1 (5 bases). Per germline, CDR1 SGHKS and CDR2 YYEKEE (reference sequence). Trimming removed 1 base from V and 3 bases from J, with 7 bases in between. The CDR3 is 13 residues long. CDR3 in DNA: TGTGCCAGCAGCTTGATAGGGGACACTGAAGCTTTCTTT. Amino acids: CASSLIGDTEAFF.

The chain couples TRBV18 to TRBJ1-2; tentative D call: TRBD1 (5 bases). The germline V and J ends were trimmed by 6 bases and 6 bases, with 20 bases remaining between them. The CDR3 loop spans 15 amino acids. Germline values: CDR1 KGHSH, CDR2 LQKENI. DNA for the CDR3: TGTGCCAGCTCCCCCTCGGGGGGTAAAGGGGATGGCTACACCTTC. Translation: CASSPSGGKGDGYTF.

The chain couples TRBV5-1 to TRBJ2-6, with D tentatively TRBD1 or TRBD2 (5 bases each). Germline V gives CDR1 SGHRS, CDR2 YFSETQ. V lost 0 bases, J lost 0 bases, and 7 bases lay in between. This CDR3 contains 16 residues. CDR3 sequence (DNA): TGCGCCAGCAGCTTGGGGGGGAGCTCTGGGGCCAACGTCCTGACTTTC. It is translated as CASSLGGSSGANVLTF.

This chain links TRBV5-4 with TRBJ1-1; D ambiguous. Trimming shortened V by 3 bases and J by 3 bases, and 18 bases separated the two germline ends. Per the germline V gene, CDR1 is SGHNT and CDR2 is YYREEE (reference sequence). The CDR3 covers 16 residues. For the CDR3, the DNA is TGTGCCAGCAGCTCCTCGCAGGTACTGAGATACACTGAAGCTTTCTTT. Its protein product is CASSSSQVLRYTEAFF.

The chain carries TRBV24-1 and TRBJ1-1; tentatively, D is TRBD1 (6 bases). The CDR3 extends over 15 amino acids. Per germline, CDR1 KGHDR and CDR2 SFDVKD. The ends were cut back, 1 base at V and 1 base at J, with 9 bases in the middle. CDR3 residues: CATSDFNRENTEAFF. The CDR3 coding sequence is TGTGCCACCAGTGATTTCAACAGGGAGAACACTGAAGCTTTCTTT.